This T cell receptor (beta chain) is from a study of OX40 agonist ivuxolimab in advanced cancers. On cycle 4 day 1 and cycle 7 day 1, as well as at baseline, blood was sampled. Clones were read by immunoSEQ multiplex PCR, and TCRdb kept only the in-frame ones, dropping some. This table holds tens of thousands of clones, roughly 85% found once. This CDR3 region has 14 residues. Germline lookup yields CDR1 SGHTA and CDR2 FQGNSA. The J gene is TRBJ2-5, the V gene TRBV7-2; TRBD1 aligns across 8 bases. The J call is in doubt because the DNA end fits TRBJ2-7 better. This specimen was CD4+ or CD8+ T cells sorted from blood, taken in a trial of the OX40 agonist ivuxolimab. The sequence derives from an adult with an advanced solid tumor such as melanoma, head and neck, liver or kidney cancer. This CDR3 is CASSQGQGTYEQYF. CDR3 sequence (DNA): TGTGCCAGCAGCCAAGGACAGGGAACCTACGAGCAGTACTTC.